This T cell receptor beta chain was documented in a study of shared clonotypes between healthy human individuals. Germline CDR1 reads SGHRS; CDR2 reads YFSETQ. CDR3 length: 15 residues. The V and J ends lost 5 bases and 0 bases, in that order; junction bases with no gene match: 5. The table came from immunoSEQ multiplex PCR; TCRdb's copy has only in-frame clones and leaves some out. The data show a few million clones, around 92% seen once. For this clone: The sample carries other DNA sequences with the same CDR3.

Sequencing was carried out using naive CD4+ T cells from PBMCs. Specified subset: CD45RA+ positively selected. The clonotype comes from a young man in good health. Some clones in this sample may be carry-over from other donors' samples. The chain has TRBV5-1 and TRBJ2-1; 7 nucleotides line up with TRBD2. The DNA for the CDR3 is TGCGCCAGCAGTTTTGGCGGGAGCTCCTACAATGAGCAGTTCTTC. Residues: CASSFGGSSYNEQFF.